This is a list of T cell receptor beta chains from one sample in a study of T cells after somatic rescue of genetic block. Repertoires were generated with immunoSEQ multiplex PCR, while TCRdb's copy carries only in-frame clones and drops some. Counted here are about 120,000 clones, about nine tenths occurring once; the ten biggest clones make up 1.4%. The sample taken for sequencing was peripheral blood mononuclear cells (PBMCs). These receptors originate from a woman aged 18 to 35. Each CDR3 is given with its conserved first and last residue. Fields, in order: V gene, clone size, J gene, CDR3 length, D gene, CDR3 DNA, CDR3 protein. A D gene is named only where the DNA matches it firmly. Size tells how often a clone was seen (once, few, many) or the class of an expanded clone, and some rows leave it out.

v_gene: TRBV5-5
abundance: NA
j_gene: TRBJ2-3
len: 14
d_gene: NA
CDR3nt: TGTGCCAGCACCCTCCGGGCCGACGGGGATACGCAGTATTTT
CDR3aa: CASTLRADGDTQYF

v_gene: TRBV6-4
abundance: NA
j_gene: TRBJ2-6
len: 18
d_gene: TRBD1
CDR3nt: TGTGCCAGCAGTGACCGGACAGGGGGAAGCTCTGGGGCCAACGTCCTGACTTTC
CDR3aa: CASSDRTGGSSGANVLTF

v_gene: TRBV23-1
abundance: NA
j_gene: TRBJ2-7
len: 17
d_gene: TRBD1
CDR3nt: TGCGCCAGCAGTCAATCCACCGTTCCAGGGGGCGTTTACGAGCAGTACTTC
CDR3aa: CASSQSTVPGGVYEQYF

v_gene: TRBV28
abundance: NA
j_gene: TRBJ2-3
len: 16
d_gene: NA
CDR3nt: TGTGCCAGCAGTTTATATTTGGGGCGCGGCACAGATACGCAGTATTTT
CDR3aa: CASSLYLGRGTDTQYF

v_gene: TRBV10-3
abundance: NA
j_gene: TRBJ2-3
len: 15
d_gene: TRBD2
CDR3nt: TGTGCCATCAGTTCCGGGGGGGGGAGCACAGATACGCAGTATTTT
CDR3aa: CAISSGGGSTDTQYF

v_gene: TRBV6-5
abundance: NA
j_gene: TRBJ2-7
len: 16
d_gene: NA
CDR3nt: TGTGCCAGCAGTTATCATATAGGGCAGGTCTCCTACGAGCAGTACTTC
CDR3aa: CASSYHIGQVSYEQYF

v_gene: TRBV5-4
abundance: NA
j_gene: TRBJ1-1
len: 14
d_gene: NA
CDR3nt: TGTGCCAGCAGCTTGGCAGGGGCCAACACTGAAGCTTTCTTT
CDR3aa: CASSLAGANTEAFF

v_gene: TRBV10-3
abundance: NA
j_gene: TRBJ2-3
len: 14
d_gene: TRBD1
CDR3nt: TGTGCCATCAAACAGGGGGCGGGGGAAGATACGCAGTATTTT
CDR3aa: CAIKQGAGEDTQYF

v_gene: TRBV7-8
abundance: few
j_gene: TRBJ1-1
len: 15
d_gene: NA
CDR3nt: TGTGCCAGCAGCCCCCCCGATTCGAGGCCCACTGAAGCTTTCTTT
CDR3aa: CASSPPDSRPTEAFF

v_gene: TRBV5-5
abundance: once
j_gene: TRBJ2-7
len: 19
d_gene: TRBD1
CDR3nt: TGTGCCAGCAGCTGGACCCCTAGCGCGACAGGGGCCAGCTCCTACGAGCAGTACTTC
CDR3aa: CASSWTPSATGASSYEQYF

v_gene: TRBV19
abundance: NA
j_gene: TRBJ1-2
len: 13
d_gene: NA
CDR3nt: TGTGCCAGTAGTTCCGGGAACCCTCGAGGCTACACCTTC
CDR3aa: CASSSGNPRGYTF

v_gene: TRBV19
abundance: few
j_gene: TRBJ1-3
len: 13
d_gene: NA
CDR3nt: TGTGCCAGTACGTTCCACTCTGGAAACACCATATATTTT
CDR3aa: CASTFHSGNTIYF

v_gene: TRBV7-2
abundance: few
j_gene: TRBJ1-2
len: 16
d_gene: TRBD1
CDR3nt: TGTGCCAGCAGCTTAGCCTCCTGGACAGGGACGGGTGGCTACACCTTC
CDR3aa: CASSLASWTGTGGYTF

v_gene: TRBV2
abundance: NA
j_gene: TRBJ2-1
len: 13
d_gene: TRBD2
CDR3nt: TGTGCCAGCAGTGAAGTCGGGGGGAATGAGCAGTTCTTC
CDR3aa: CASSEVGGNEQFF

v_gene: TRBV2
abundance: NA
j_gene: TRBJ2-1
len: 17
d_gene: NA
CDR3nt: TGTGCCAGCAGTGGACCCAAGGACCACAGGAGGATTGATGAGCAGTTCTTC
CDR3aa: CASSGPKDHRRIDEQFF

v_gene: TRBV10-3
abundance: NA
j_gene: TRBJ2-1
len: 14
d_gene: TRBD1
CDR3nt: TGTGCCATCAGAGGACAGGGGACTAACAATGAGCAGTTCTTC
CDR3aa: CAIRGQGTNNEQFF

v_gene: TRBV6-4
abundance: few
j_gene: TRBJ2-1
len: 15
d_gene: TRBD1
CDR3nt: TGTGCCAGCAGTGAATCGGGGGACAGGGGCAATGAGCAGTTCTTC
CDR3aa: CASSESGDRGNEQFF

v_gene: TRBV29-1
abundance: NA
j_gene: TRBJ2-4
len: 19
d_gene: TRBD2
CDR3nt: TGCAGCGTTGAATTGGGACTAGCGGGGGGGGATTTAGCCAAAAACATTCAGTACTTC
CDR3aa: CSVELGLAGGDLAKNIQYF

v_gene: TRBV7-3
abundance: NA
j_gene: TRBJ1-2
len: 13
d_gene: TRBD1
CDR3nt: TGTGCCAGCAGCCCGGACAGGAACTATGGCTACACCTTC
CDR3aa: CASSPDRNYGYTF

v_gene: TRBV5-1
abundance: NA
j_gene: TRBJ2-5
len: 14
d_gene: TRBD1
CDR3nt: TGCGCCAGCAGCTTTGGACAGGGCGGGGAGACCCAGTACTTC
CDR3aa: CASSFGQGGETQYF

v_gene: TRBV4-2
abundance: NA
j_gene: TRBJ2-1
len: 17
d_gene: TRBD2
CDR3nt: TGTGCCAGCAGCCAAGAAGGTCCGGGGGGGACGCACAATGAGCAGTTCTTC
CDR3aa: CASSQEGPGGTHNEQFF

v_gene: TRBV7-6
abundance: few
j_gene: TRBJ1-5
len: 16
d_gene: NA
CDR3nt: TGTGCCAGCAGCTTAGGGGCAGGAGGGCTAAATCAGCCCCAGCATTTT
CDR3aa: CASSLGAGGLNQPQHF

v_gene: TRBV11-2
abundance: few
j_gene: TRBJ2-7
len: 12
d_gene: NA
CDR3nt: TGTGCCAGCAGCGCATCCTACGGGGAGCAGTACTTC
CDR3aa: CASSASYGEQYF

v_gene: TRBV18
abundance: NA
j_gene: TRBJ2-1
len: 11
d_gene: NA
CDR3nt: TGTGCCAGCTCACTAGACAGGGAGCAGTTCTTC
CDR3aa: CASSLDREQFF

v_gene: TRBV7-2
abundance: NA
j_gene: TRBJ2-6
len: 14
d_gene: NA
CDR3nt: TGTGCCACCCAGTACAGCGCTGGGGCCAACGTCCTGACTTTC
CDR3aa: CATQYSAGANVLTF

v_gene: TRBV6-6
abundance: NA
j_gene: TRBJ1-4
len: 15
d_gene: NA
CDR3nt: TGTGCCAGCAGTTACTCAAGTGAAGGGCATGAAAAACTGTTTTTT
CDR3aa: CASSYSSEGHEKLFF

v_gene: TRBV4-3
abundance: once
j_gene: TRBJ1-6
len: 18
d_gene: NA
CDR3nt: TGCGCCAGCAGCCAAGATATGCAAGGCGGGGGGCAAATTTCACCCCTCCACTTT
CDR3aa: CASSQDMQGGGQISPLHF

v_gene: TRBV5-6
abundance: NA
j_gene: TRBJ2-5
len: 13
d_gene: NA
CDR3nt: TGTGCCAGCAGCCCGAATGTGGATGAGACCCAGTACTTC
CDR3aa: CASSPNVDETQYF

v_gene: TRBV6-4
abundance: NA
j_gene: TRBJ1-2
len: 16
d_gene: NA
CDR3nt: TGTGCCAGCAGGCACCAGTCCGGGGCCGACCCTTATGGCTACACCTTC
CDR3aa: CASRHQSGADPYGYTF

v_gene: TRBV9
abundance: NA
j_gene: TRBJ1-1
len: 12
d_gene: NA
CDR3nt: TGTGCCAGCAGCGTTGCGACAGATGAAGCTTTCTTT
CDR3aa: CASSVATDEAFF

v_gene: TRBV5-1
abundance: NA
j_gene: TRBJ1-3
len: 15
d_gene: NA
CDR3nt: TGCGCCAGCAGCTTGGACCCGTACTCTGGAAACACCATATATTTT
CDR3aa: CASSLDPYSGNTIYF

v_gene: TRBV29-1
abundance: NA
j_gene: TRBJ1-2
len: 12
d_gene: NA
CDR3nt: TGCAGCGTTGAAGGCGGGGGGGGTGGCTACACCTTC
CDR3aa: CSVEGGGGGYTF

v_gene: TRBV30
abundance: NA
j_gene: TRBJ2-3
len: 13
d_gene: NA
CDR3nt: TGTGCCTGGAGTGTAAAGAGAGGAGATACGCAGTATTTT
CDR3aa: CAWSVKRGDTQYF

v_gene: TRBV27
abundance: few
j_gene: TRBJ1-2
len: 14
d_gene: TRBD1
CDR3nt: TGTGCCAGCAGTCGACAGGGACTATACTATGGCTACACCTTC
CDR3aa: CASSRQGLYYGYTF

v_gene: TRBV9
abundance: NA
j_gene: TRBJ2-7
len: 11
d_gene: NA
CDR3nt: TGTGCCAGCAGCGCGGGGTACGAGCAGTACTTC
CDR3aa: CASSAGYEQYF

v_gene: TRBV6-4
abundance: NA
j_gene: TRBJ2-2
len: 15
d_gene: TRBD2
CDR3nt: TGTGCCAGCAGTACTAGCGGGGAGAACACCGGGGAGCTGTTTTTT
CDR3aa: CASSTSGENTGELFF

v_gene: TRBV5-1
abundance: NA
j_gene: TRBJ1-1
len: 15
d_gene: NA
CDR3nt: TGCGCCAGCAGCTTGGGTTTGGGGGGCAACACTGAAGCTTTCTTT
CDR3aa: CASSLGLGGNTEAFF

v_gene: TRBV7-2
abundance: NA
j_gene: TRBJ2-2
len: 16
d_gene: NA
CDR3nt: TGTGCCAGCAGCTTAACCCTAGCGTCTATGGGCGGGGAGCTGTTTTTT
CDR3aa: CASSLTLASMGGELFF

v_gene: TRBV19
abundance: NA
j_gene: TRBJ1-2
len: 15
d_gene: TRBD1
CDR3nt: TGTGCCAGTAGAGGGACAGACCAGAATAACTATGGCTACACCTTC
CDR3aa: CASRGTDQNNYGYTF

v_gene: TRBV11-3
abundance: once
j_gene: TRBJ2-1
len: 15
d_gene: TRBD1
CDR3nt: TGTGCCAGCAGCATAATACAGGGGGCGCGGAATGAGCAGTTCTTC
CDR3aa: CASSIIQGARNEQFF

v_gene: TRBV11-3
abundance: once
j_gene: TRBJ2-1
len: 17
d_gene: TRBD1
CDR3nt: TGTGCCAGCAGCTTAGATATAGGGACAGGGCAAGACAATGAGCAGTTCTTC
CDR3aa: CASSLDIGTGQDNEQFF

v_gene: TRBV27
abundance: NA
j_gene: TRBJ1-5
len: 14
d_gene: NA
CDR3nt: TGTGCCAGCAGTCACAGGGTAGGAGATCAGCCCCAGCATTTT
CDR3aa: CASSHRVGDQPQHF

v_gene: TRBV27
abundance: NA
j_gene: TRBJ1-4
len: 14
d_gene: NA
CDR3nt: TGTGCCAGCAGTTTAATGACAGCTAATGAAAAACTGTTTTTT
CDR3aa: CASSLMTANEKLFF

v_gene: TRBV4-2
abundance: NA
j_gene: TRBJ1-4
len: 15
d_gene: NA
CDR3nt: TGTGCCAGCAGCCAAGGTCGAGGGGCTAATGAAAAACTGTTTTTT
CDR3aa: CASSQGRGANEKLFF

v_gene: TRBV5-4
abundance: NA
j_gene: TRBJ1-2
len: 14
d_gene: NA
CDR3nt: TGTGCCAGCAGCCCCCCCGGACTCAACTATGGCTACACCTTC
CDR3aa: CASSPPGLNYGYTF

v_gene: TRBV5-1
abundance: NA
j_gene: TRBJ2-5
len: 13
d_gene: TRBD1
CDR3nt: TGCGCCAGCAGCTCAGGGGGTGGAGAGACCCAGTACTTC
CDR3aa: CASSSGGGETQYF

v_gene: TRBV28
abundance: NA
j_gene: TRBJ1-2
len: 14
d_gene: NA
CDR3nt: TGTGCCAGCAGGACACCCGGGACGGAATATGGCTACATCTTC
CDR3aa: CASRTPGTEYGYIF

v_gene: TRBV30
abundance: NA
j_gene: TRBJ2-1
len: 16
d_gene: TRBD1
CDR3nt: TGTGCCTGGACGCAGGGGGTAAGGAGCTCCTACAATGAGCAGTTCTTC
CDR3aa: CAWTQGVRSSYNEQFF

v_gene: TRBV11-3
abundance: NA
j_gene: TRBJ2-7
len: 14
d_gene: NA
CDR3nt: TGTGCCAGCAGCTTAGACTCGGGTGCTGCCGAGCAGTACTTC
CDR3aa: CASSLDSGAAEQYF

v_gene: TRBV2
abundance: NA
j_gene: TRBJ2-3
len: 14
d_gene: NA
CDR3nt: TGTGCCAGCAGTGAATGGTCTAGCACAGATACGCAGTATTTT
CDR3aa: CASSEWSSTDTQYF

v_gene: TRBV30
abundance: NA
j_gene: TRBJ1-3
len: 14
d_gene: NA
CDR3nt: TGTGCCTGCTCTCAGGGAGGTGGTGGAAACACCATATATTTT
CDR3aa: CACSQGGGGNTIYF

v_gene: TRBV6-6
abundance: NA
j_gene: TRBJ2-1
len: 12
d_gene: NA
CDR3nt: TGTGCCAGCAGCCCGGGGCGGGATGAGCAGTTCTTC
CDR3aa: CASSPGRDEQFF

v_gene: TRBV19
abundance: NA
j_gene: TRBJ2-3
len: 16
d_gene: TRBD2
CDR3nt: TGTGCCAGTAGTTGGTCTAGCGGGGGCCTCACAGATACGCAGTATTTT
CDR3aa: CASSWSSGGLTDTQYF

v_gene: TRBV28
abundance: NA
j_gene: TRBJ1-4
len: 18
d_gene: NA
CDR3nt: TGTGCCAGCAGCACAATCGCCGTAGACATCGCCTCTAATGAAAAACTGTTTTTT
CDR3aa: CASSTIAVDIASNEKLFF

v_gene: TRBV19
abundance: NA
j_gene: TRBJ2-7
len: 15
d_gene: TRBD1
CDR3nt: TGTGCCAGTAAGACAGGGGGCGTTGGTTCCTACGAGCAGTACTTC
CDR3aa: CASKTGGVGSYEQYF

v_gene: TRBV7-2
abundance: NA
j_gene: TRBJ1-1
len: 15
d_gene: NA
CDR3nt: TGTGCCAGCAGCTCCCCCGGGACCCCGAACACTGAAGCTTTCTTT
CDR3aa: CASSSPGTPNTEAFF

v_gene: TRBV5-8
abundance: NA
j_gene: TRBJ2-1
len: 15
d_gene: TRBD1
CDR3nt: TGTGCCAGCAGCCCGGGACAGGGCACCTACAATGAGCAGTTCTTC
CDR3aa: CASSPGQGTYNEQFF

v_gene: TRBV30
abundance: NA
j_gene: TRBJ2-7
len: 12
d_gene: NA
CDR3nt: TGTGCCTGGACGGGGGCCCGCGGCGAGCAGTACTTC
CDR3aa: CAWTGARGEQYF

v_gene: TRBV5-1
abundance: NA
j_gene: TRBJ2-4
len: 19
d_gene: NA
CDR3nt: TGCGCCAGCAGCTTGGGGCCGCTCAAAGCAGCCTTAGCCAAAAACATTCAGTACTTC
CDR3aa: CASSLGPLKAALAKNIQYF

v_gene: TRBV7-9
abundance: NA
j_gene: TRBJ1-1
len: 16
d_gene: TRBD1
CDR3nt: TGTGCCAGCAGGCCAATTAGGGGGCGCAGGAACACTGAAGCTTTCTTT
CDR3aa: CASRPIRGRRNTEAFF